This T cell receptor (beta chain) appears in the sequencing data of a study of CD8 T cells in Susac syndrome. Reverse transcription of about 0.45 to 1 ug RNA used random hexamers. TCRdb re-derived calls from the immunoSEQ multiplex PCR reads in MiXCR, one entry per CDR3 protein. Among a few hundred thousand distinct CDR3 sequences listed, around nine tenths were seen once. Deletions cut 5 bases from V and 3 bases from J, with 12 bases between. CDR3 size: 14 residues. The germline V gene encodes CDR1 SEHNR and CDR2 FQNEAQ (reference sequence). The rearrangement links TRBV7-9 to TRBJ2-3, with D perhaps TRBD1 (5 bases). The specimen sequenced was CD8+ T cells from PBMCs. This TCR was sampled from a human donor with multiple sclerosis. The CDR3 here is CASSGRGMTDTQYF. The CDR3 coding sequence is TGTGCCAGCAGCGGTAGGGGAATGACAGATACGCAGTATTTT.